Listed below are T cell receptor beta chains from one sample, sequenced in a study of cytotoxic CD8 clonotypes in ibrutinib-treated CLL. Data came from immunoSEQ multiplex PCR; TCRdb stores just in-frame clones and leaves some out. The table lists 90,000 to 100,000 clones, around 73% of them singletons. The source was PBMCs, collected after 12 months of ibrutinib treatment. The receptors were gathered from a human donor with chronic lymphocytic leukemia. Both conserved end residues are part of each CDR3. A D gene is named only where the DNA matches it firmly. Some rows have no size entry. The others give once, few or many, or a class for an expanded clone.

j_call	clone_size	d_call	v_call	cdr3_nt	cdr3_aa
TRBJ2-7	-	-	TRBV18	TGTGCCAGCTCATCACAGGGAGGGGAGCAGTACTTC	CASSSQGGEQYF
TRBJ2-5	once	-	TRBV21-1	TGTGCCAGCAGCACCCACCAACTCGCGGGGGAGACCCAGTACTTC	CASSTHQLAGETQYF
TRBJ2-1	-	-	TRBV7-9	TGTGCCAGCAGCCCCGTCAATGAGCAGTTCTTC	CASSPVNEQFF
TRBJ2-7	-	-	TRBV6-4	TGTGCCAGCAGTGACCAACAGGGAAGACAGTACTTC	CASSDQQGRQYF
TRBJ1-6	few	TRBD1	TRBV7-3	TGTGCCAGCAGCTCACAGGGACAGGGGGCGTTGAATTCACCCCTCCACTTT	CASSSQGQGALNSPLHF
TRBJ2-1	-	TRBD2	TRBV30	TGTGCCTGTAAAATGACGGGGGGACCATACAATGAGCAGTTCTTC	CACKMTGGPYNEQFF
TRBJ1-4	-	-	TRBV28	TGTGCCAGCAGTTCTCAGACTGAAAAACTGTTTTTT	CASSSQTEKLFF
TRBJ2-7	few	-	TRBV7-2	TGTGCCAGCAGCTTAGCGAGGACCTACGAGCAGTACTTC	CASSLARTYEQYF
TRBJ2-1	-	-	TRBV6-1	TGTGCCAGCTCCCCTAGGGAGGTGAGCAATGAGCAGTTCTTC	CASSPREVSNEQFF
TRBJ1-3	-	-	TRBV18	TGTGCCAGCTCACCGTCTGTTATAACAGGGAGCTCTGGAAACACCATATATTTT	CASSPSVITGSSGNTIYF
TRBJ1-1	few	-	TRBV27	TGTGCCAGCAGTTTAGAGGGGAACACTGAAGCTTTCTTT	CASSLEGNTEAFF
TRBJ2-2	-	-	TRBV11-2	TGTGCCAGCAGCTTTCTGCGGGGAAGGGGGAACACCGGGGAGCTGTTTTTT	CASSFLRGRGNTGELFF
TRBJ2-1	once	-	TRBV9	TGTGCCAGCAGCCCCGCGGAAGGGAGGGGGAATGAGCAGTTCTTC	CASSPAEGRGNEQFF
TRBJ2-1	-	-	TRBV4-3	TGCGCCAGCAGCCAAAATTTCTACAATGAGCAGTTCTTC	CASSQNFYNEQFF
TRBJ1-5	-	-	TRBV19	TGTGCCAGTAGTGTCGAGGCGCGACCCCAGCATTTT	CASSVEARPQHF
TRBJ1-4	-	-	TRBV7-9	TGTGCCAGCAGCATTAAACAGGGTGAGGTTGAAAAACTGTTTTTT	CASSIKQGEVEKLFF
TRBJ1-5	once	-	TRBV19	TGTGCCAGTAGGGAAACAGGGAATCAGCCCCAGCATTTT	CASRETGNQPQHF
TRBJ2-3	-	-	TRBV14	TGTGCCAGCAGCCCTAGTAGGGGGTGGAGCACAGATACGCAGTATTTT	CASSPSRGWSTDTQYF
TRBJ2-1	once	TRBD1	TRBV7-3	TGTGCCAGCAGCGTACAGGGACAGAGCAATGAGCAGTTCTTC	CASSVQGQSNEQFF
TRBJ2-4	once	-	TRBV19	TGTGCCAGTAGCTGGGTGGGGGAGGCCAAAAACATTCAGTACTTC	CASSWVGEAKNIQYF
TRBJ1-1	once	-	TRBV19	TGTGCCAGTAGTATATCGACGCTAGACAGGCGTGGGGCTTTCTTT	CASSISTLDRRGAFF
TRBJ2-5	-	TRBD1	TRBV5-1	TGCGCCAGCAGCTGGGGACAGGGCCAAGAGACCCAGTACTTC	CASSWGQGQETQYF